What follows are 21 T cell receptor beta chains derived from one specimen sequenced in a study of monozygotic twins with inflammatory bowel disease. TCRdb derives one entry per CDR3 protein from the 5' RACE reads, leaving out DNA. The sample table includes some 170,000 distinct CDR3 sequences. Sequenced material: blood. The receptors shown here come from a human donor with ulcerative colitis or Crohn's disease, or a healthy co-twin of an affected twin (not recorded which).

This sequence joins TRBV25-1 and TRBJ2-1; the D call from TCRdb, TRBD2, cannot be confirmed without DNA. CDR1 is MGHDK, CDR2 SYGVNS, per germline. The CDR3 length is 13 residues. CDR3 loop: CASSWTSLDEQFF. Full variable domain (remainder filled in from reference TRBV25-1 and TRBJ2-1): EADIYQTPRYLVIGTGKKITLECSQTMGHDKMYWYQQDPGMELHLIHYSYGVNSTEKGDLSSESTVSRIRTEHFPLTLESARPSHTSQYLCASSWTSLDEQFFGPGTRLTVL.

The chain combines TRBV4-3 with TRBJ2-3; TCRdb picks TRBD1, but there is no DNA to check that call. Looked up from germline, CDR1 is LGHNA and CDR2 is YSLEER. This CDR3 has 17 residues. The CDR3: CASSLTTGTGERITQYF.

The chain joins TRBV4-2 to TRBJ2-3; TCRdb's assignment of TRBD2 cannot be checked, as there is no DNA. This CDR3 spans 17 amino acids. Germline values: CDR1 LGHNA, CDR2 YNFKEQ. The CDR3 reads CASSQGLATRSTDTQYF.

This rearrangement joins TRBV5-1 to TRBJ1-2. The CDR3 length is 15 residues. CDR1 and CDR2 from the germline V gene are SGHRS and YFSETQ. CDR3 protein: CASSLETVYDYGYTF.

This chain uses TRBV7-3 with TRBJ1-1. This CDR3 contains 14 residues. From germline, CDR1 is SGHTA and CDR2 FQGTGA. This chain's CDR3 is CASAVGAPNTEAFF.

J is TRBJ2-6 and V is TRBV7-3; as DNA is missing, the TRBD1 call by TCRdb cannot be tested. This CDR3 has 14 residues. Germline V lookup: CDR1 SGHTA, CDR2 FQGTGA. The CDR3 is CASRGGTGANVLTF.

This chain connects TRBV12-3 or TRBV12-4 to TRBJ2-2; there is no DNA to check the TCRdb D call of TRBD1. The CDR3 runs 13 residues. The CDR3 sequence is CASSPDRGGELFF.

CDR3 in amino acids: CASSWGTLTYEQYF. J is TRBJ2-7 and V is TRBV5-1; TCRdb selects TRBD1, and the lack of DNA leaves this call unchecked. Germline-derived CDR1 and CDR2 are SGHRS and YFSETQ. This CDR3 spans 14 amino acids. Full variable domain (rest looked up from reference TRBV5-1 and TRBJ2-7): KAGVTQTPRYLIKTRGQQVTLSCSPISGHRSVSWYQQTPGQGLQFLFEYFSETQRNKGNFPGRFSGRQFSNSRSEMNVSTLELGDSALYLCASSWGTLTYEQYFGPGTRLTVT.

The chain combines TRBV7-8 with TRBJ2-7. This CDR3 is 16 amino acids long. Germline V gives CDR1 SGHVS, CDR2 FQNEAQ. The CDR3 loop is CASSKKAGREPYEQYF.

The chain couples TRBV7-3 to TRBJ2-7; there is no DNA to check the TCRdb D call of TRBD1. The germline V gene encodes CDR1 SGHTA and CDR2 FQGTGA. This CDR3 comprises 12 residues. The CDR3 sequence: CASRGRSGEQYF. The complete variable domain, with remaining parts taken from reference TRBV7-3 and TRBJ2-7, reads GAGVSQTPSNKVTEKGKYVELRCDPISGHTALYWYRQSLGQGPEFLIYFQGTGAADDSGLPNDRFFAVRPEGSVSTLKIQRTERGDSAVYLCASRGRSGEQYFGPGTRLTVT.

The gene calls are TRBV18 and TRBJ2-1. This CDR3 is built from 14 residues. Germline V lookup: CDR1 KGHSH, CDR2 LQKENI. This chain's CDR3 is CASSPSIGSNEQFF.

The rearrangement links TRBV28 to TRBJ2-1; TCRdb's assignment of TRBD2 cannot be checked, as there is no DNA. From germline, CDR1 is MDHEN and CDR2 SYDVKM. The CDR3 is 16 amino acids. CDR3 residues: CASSPPGGLGSNEQFF.

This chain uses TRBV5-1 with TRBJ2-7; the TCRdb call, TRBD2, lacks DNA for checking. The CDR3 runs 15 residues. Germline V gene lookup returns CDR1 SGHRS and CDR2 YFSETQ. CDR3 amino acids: CASSTGLAAVYEQYF.

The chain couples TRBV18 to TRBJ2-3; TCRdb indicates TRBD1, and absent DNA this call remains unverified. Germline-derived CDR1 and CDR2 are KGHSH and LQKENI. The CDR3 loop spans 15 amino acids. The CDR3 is CASSPTGTEPDTQYF. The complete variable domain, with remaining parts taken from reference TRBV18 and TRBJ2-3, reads NAGVMQNPRHLVRRRGQEARLRCSPMKGHSHVYWYRQLPEEGLKFMVYLQKENIIDESGMPKERFSAEFPKEGPSILRIQQVVRGDSAAYFCASSPTGTEPDTQYFGPGTRLTVL.

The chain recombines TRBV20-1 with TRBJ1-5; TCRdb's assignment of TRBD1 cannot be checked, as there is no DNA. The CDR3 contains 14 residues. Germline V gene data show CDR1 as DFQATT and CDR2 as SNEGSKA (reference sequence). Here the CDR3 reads CSAKQAGVDQPQHF.

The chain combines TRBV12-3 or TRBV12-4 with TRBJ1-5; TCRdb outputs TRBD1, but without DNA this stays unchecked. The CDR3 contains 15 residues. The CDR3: CASRAGQGSNQPQHF.

The CDR3 region is CAISPTYNEQFF. The rearrangement joins TRBV10-3 to TRBJ2-1. The CDR3 sequence is 12 residues long. In germline, CDR1 is ENHRY, CDR2 SYGVKD.

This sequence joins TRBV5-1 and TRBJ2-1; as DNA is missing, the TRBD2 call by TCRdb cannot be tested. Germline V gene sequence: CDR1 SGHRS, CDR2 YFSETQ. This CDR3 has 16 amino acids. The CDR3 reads CASSQNGARLYNEQFF.

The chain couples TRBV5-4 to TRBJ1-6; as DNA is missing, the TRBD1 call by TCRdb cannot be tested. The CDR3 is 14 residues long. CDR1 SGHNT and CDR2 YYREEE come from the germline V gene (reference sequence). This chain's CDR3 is CASSDGTAGPPLHF. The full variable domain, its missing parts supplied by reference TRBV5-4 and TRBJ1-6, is ETGVTQSPTHLIKTRGQQVTLRCSSQSGHNTVSWYQQALGQGPQFIFQYYREEENGRGNFPPRFSGLQFPNYSSELNVNALELDDSALYLCASSDGTAGPPLHFGNGTRLTVT.

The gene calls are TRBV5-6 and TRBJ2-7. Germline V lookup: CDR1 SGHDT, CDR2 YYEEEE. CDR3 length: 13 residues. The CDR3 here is CASSLWGIYEQYF.

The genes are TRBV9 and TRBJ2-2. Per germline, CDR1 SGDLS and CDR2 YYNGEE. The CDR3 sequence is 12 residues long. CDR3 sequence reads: CASSVDTGELFF.